This entry lists 5 T cell receptor beta chains sequenced from one sample in a study of blood T cell repertoires in COVID-19. The data were produced by immunoSEQ multiplex PCR, yet TCRdb's version contains in-frame clones alone and is incomplete. Here the sample spans 150,000 or so clones, over 80% being singletons. Sample: PBMCs or T cells enriched from blood (not recorded which). The source of these receptors is a man between 70 and 80 years old who had been exposed to COVID-19.

V and J are TRBV11-3 and TRBJ2-1; 8 nucleotides align to TRBD2. Germline CDR1 and CDR2: SGHNT and YENEEA. V lost 0 bases, J lost 12 bases, and 4 bases stayed unmatched. The CDR3 runs 13 residues. The CDR3 bases are TGTGCCAGCAGCTTAGACCAGACTAGCGCGCAGTTCTTC. Residues: CASSLDQTSAQFF. Filled out from reference TRBV11-3 and TRBJ2-1, the complete variable domain reads EAGVVQSPRYKIIEKKQPVAFWCNPISGHNTLYWYLQNLGQGPELLIRYENEEAVDDSQLPKDRFSAERLKGVDSTLKIQPAELGDSAVYLCASSLDQTSAQFFGPGTRLTVL.

This chain connects TRBV28 to TRBJ2-6, with 8 bases lining up with TRBD1. The junction had 3 bases not matched to a gene; V was cut back by 4 bases and J by 4 bases. The germline CDR1 and CDR2 sequences are MDHEN and SYDVKM. This CDR3 contains 15 residues. The DNA for the CDR3 is TGTGCCAGCAGTTCCCAGGGGGCCGGGGCCAACGTCCTGACTTTC. Translation: CASSSQGAGANVLTF. The full variable domain, its missing parts supplied by reference TRBV28 and TRBJ2-6, is DVKVTQSSRYLVKRTGEKVFLECVQDMDHENMFWYRQDPGLGLRLIYFSYDVKMKEKGDIPEGYSVSREKKERFSLILESASTNQTSMYLCASSSQGAGANVLTFGAGSRLTVL.

The chain has TRBV19 and TRBJ2-7, with 7 bases identical to TRBD1. The germline CDR1 and CDR2 sequences are LNHDA and SQIVND (reference sequence). V shed 8 bases, J shed 3 bases, and the junction held 7 bases outside the gene matches. The CDR3 sequence is 13 residues long. The CDR3 nucleotides read TGTGCCAGTGGAAGGACAGGAGACTACGAGCAGTACTTC. Encoded protein: CASGRTGDYEQYF.

This clone was seen many times. The V gene is TRBV12-5, the J gene TRBJ1-6; D uncertain. Trimming removed 4 bases at V and 7 bases at J, with 11 bases between. Per germline, CDR1 LGHNT and CDR2 FRNRAP. CDR3 length: 14 residues. The CDR3 is CASGWRESNSPLHF. In nucleotides, the CDR3 is TGTGCTAGTGGTTGGAGGGAAAGCAATTCACCCCTCCACTTT.

The chain combines TRBV6-1 with TRBJ1-5; the match to TRBD1 covers 8 bases. There are 16 residues in the CDR3. Trimming at V came to 4 bases and at J to 0 bases, leaving 5 bases not matched to a gene. Germline V gene data show CDR1 as MNHNS and CDR2 as SASEGT. The CDR3 sequence: CASSVGQGRSNQPQHF. Here the CDR3 DNA reads TGTGCCAGCAGTGTAGGACAGGGCCGTAGCAATCAGCCCCAGCATTTT.